Listed here are 22 T cell receptor beta chains from one sample, sequenced in a study of T cell responses to AZD1222 COVID-19 vaccine. Produced via immunoSEQ multiplex PCR; TCRdb's table is partial and in-frame only. Among about 140,000 clones listed, less than 95% were seen once. The sequencing used peripheral blood, collected 28 days after the second dose of the MenACWY control vaccine. All receptors come from an adult who received the MenACWY meningococcal vaccine as a control.

The V call is TRBV27, the J call TRBJ2-2; D gene uncertain. V dropped 8 bases and J dropped 6 bases, with 16 bases sitting between them. Per the germline V gene, CDR1 is MNHEY and CDR2 is SMNVEV (reference sequence). The CDR3 runs to 14 residues. Here the CDR3 DNA reads TGTGCCAGCCGGTGGGGATGGAGTGCCGGGGAGCTGTTTTTT. It codes for CASRWGWSAGELFF.

In the case of this clone: The sample holds other DNA sequences that translate to the same CDR3. This chain links TRBV11-2 with TRBJ2-7; D gene unclear. The CDR3 covers 14 residues. Per germline, CDR1 SGHAT and CDR2 FQNNGV. The V and J ends lost 5 bases and 2 bases respectively, with 13 bases between them. The CDR3 DNA is TGTGCCAGCAGCCCCCCTGACACCCCCTACGAGCAGTACTTC. Protein product: CASSPPDTPYEQYF. The entire variable domain, with the rest obtained from reference TRBV11-2 and TRBJ2-7, is as follows: EAGVAQSPRYKIIEKRQSVAFWCNPISGHATLYWYQQILGQGPKLLIQFQNNGVVDDSQLPKDRFSAERLKGVDSTLKIQPAKLEDSAVYLCASSPPDTPYEQYFGPGTRLTVT.

The V and J genes are TRBV24-1 and TRBJ1-1, with 8 positions matching TRBD1. This CDR3 is 15 amino acids long. With 2 bases clipped from V and 3 bases from J, the junction kept 4 bases outside the gene matches. The germline CDR1 and CDR2 sequences are KGHDR and SFDVKD. The CDR3 DNA is TGTGCCACCAGTGATTCTCAGGGGGCGGACACTGAAGCTTTCTTT. Encoded protein: CATSDSQGADTEAFF.

The chain uses TRBV28 and TRBJ2-5; TRBD1 matches at 9 bases. This CDR3 region has 14 residues. With 6 bases clipped from V and 5 bases from J, the junction kept 7 bases outside the gene matches. Germline-derived CDR1 and CDR2 are MDHEN and SYDVKM. The CDR3 DNA reads as TGTGCCAGCAGCAGGGGACAGGGACTGGAGACCCAGTACTTC. Protein: CASSRGQGLETQYF. Filled out from reference TRBV28 and TRBJ2-5, the complete variable domain reads DVKVTQSSRYLVKRTGEKVFLECVQDMDHENMFWYRQDPGLGLRLIYFSYDVKMKEKGDIPEGYSVSREKKERFSLILESASTNQTSMYLCASSRGQGLETQYFGPGTRLLVL.

The rearrangement uses TRBV28 and TRBJ2-2; 9 nucleotides agree with TRBD1. The CDR3 has 16 residues. V shed 5 bases, J shed 0 bases, and the junction held 4 bases outside the gene matches. CDR1 is MDHEN and CDR2 is SYDVKM in the germline V gene. The CDR3 region has the DNA TGTGCCAGCAGTGGGGGACAGGGCGCGAACACCGGGGAGCTGTTTTTT. It codes for CASSGGQGANTGELFF.

This chain uses TRBV18 with TRBJ2-5; D may be TRBD1 (5 bases). CDR1 is KGHSH and CDR2 is LQKENI in the germline V gene. This CDR3 is built from 14 residues. V was pared by 1 base and J by 2 bases, with 8 bases between. The CDR3 DNA reads as TGTGCCAGCTCACCACGGGGCACACAAGAGACCCAGTACTTC. Its protein is CASSPRGTQETQYF. Using reference TRBV18 and TRBJ2-5 for the parts outside the CDR3, the full variable domain is NAGVMQNPRHLVRRRGQEARLRCSPMKGHSHVYWYRQLPEEGLKFMVYLQKENIIDESGMPKERFSAEFPKEGPSILRIQQVVRGDSAAYFCASSPRGTQETQYFGPGTRLLVL.

This chain uses TRBV24-1 with TRBJ2-1; the D gene is possibly TRBD2 (6 bases). The ends were cut back, 9 bases at V and 6 bases at J, with 11 bases in the middle. The germline gives CDR1 KGHDR, CDR2 SFDVKD. The CDR3 runs 12 residues. The CDR3 reads CATEGLRNEQFF. CDR3 sequence (DNA): TGTGCCACCGAGGGACTGCGCAATGAGCAGTTCTTC.

J is TRBJ2-3 and V is TRBV2; TRBD1 matches at 9 bases. CDR1 and CDR2 from the germline V gene are SNHLY and FYNNEI. The CDR3 consists of 15 residues. V was clipped by 2 bases and J by 5 bases; unmatched bases: 5. The chain's CDR3 is CASSEMDRGGDTQYF. The CDR3 DNA follows: TGTGCCAGCAGTGAAATGGACAGGGGAGGAGATACGCAGTATTTT.

The chain recombines TRBV6-1 with TRBJ1-5; D unclear. The germline V and J ends were trimmed by 2 bases and 2 bases, with 19 bases remaining between them. Looked up from germline, CDR1 is MNHNS and CDR2 is SASEGT. This CDR3 has 18 amino acids. The CDR3 loop reads CASSEFSVFGSGNQPQHF. CDR3 DNA sequence: TGTGCCAGCAGTGAATTTTCGGTGTTTGGGTCAGGCAATCAGCCCCAGCATTTT.

The chain recombines TRBV19 with TRBJ2-1; D gene ambiguous. The CDR3 contains 13 residues. Trimming removed 6 bases at V and 6 bases at J, with 12 bases between. CDR1 and CDR2 from the germline V gene are LNHDA and SQIVND (reference sequence). CDR3 sequence: CASSPNTANEQFF. The CDR3 DNA follows: TGTGCCAGTAGCCCAAACACGGCCAATGAGCAGTTCTTC.

V gene TRBV29-1 combines with J gene TRBJ2-1; TRBD2 is a possible D gene (5 bases). Trimming shortened V by 5 bases and J by 2 bases, and 19 bases separated the two germline ends. The CDR3 extends over 16 amino acids. Germline V gene sequence: CDR1 SQVTM, CDR2 ANQGSEA. The CDR3 region has the DNA TGCAGCGTTCGACCTAGTGGGAGCTCGACCTACAATGAGCAGTTCTTC. It specifies CSVRPSGSSTYNEQFF.

This chain connects TRBV15 to TRBJ2-1; 12 bases match TRBD2. CDR1 LNHNV and CDR2 YYDKDF come from the germline V gene (reference sequence). The CDR3 sequence is 16 residues long. V was clipped by 2 bases and J by 4 bases; unmatched bases: 3. CDR3 region: CATSRSLAGGYNEQFF. The CDR3 DNA is TGTGCCACCAGCAGATCTCTAGCGGGGGGGTACAATGAGCAGTTCTTC.

J is TRBJ2-3 and V is TRBV10-3, with TRBD2 matching 9 bases. There are 16 residues in the CDR3. CDR1 and CDR2 from the germline V gene are ENHRY and SYGVKD. V lost 4 bases and J lost 4; bases outside the gene matches: 9. CDR3 in DNA: TGTGCCATCAGTGGCGGGGGGGCGAGTGTGGCAGATACGCAGTATTTT. Its translation: CAISGGGASVADTQYF.

This clone has only one observation. V gene TRBV15 combines with J gene TRBJ2-3, with D possibly being TRBD2 (5 bases). The germline gives CDR1 LNHNV, CDR2 YYDKDF (reference sequence). The CDR3 is 16 residues long. V was trimmed by 1 base and J by 0 bases, leaving 11 bases between them. The CDR3 DNA sequence: TGTGCCACCAGCAGAGTGAGGGCAGCTAGCACAGATACGCAGTATTTT. It specifies CATSRVRAASTDTQYF.

The chain combines TRBV9 with TRBJ1-6; D might be TRBD1 (6 bases). The germline V gene has CDR1 SGDLS and CDR2 YYNGEE. V was trimmed by 4 bases and J by 7 bases, leaving 18 bases between them. The CDR3 has 16 residues. CDR3 coding DNA: TGTGCCAGCAGCCAAACGGGGGGCGGAACAAATTCACCCCTCCACTTT. Amino acid sequence: CASSQTGGGTNSPLHF.

This chain connects TRBV6-2 or TRBV6-3 to TRBJ1-1, with 7 bases that match TRBD1. The CDR3 totals 14 residues. V was pared by 1 base and J by 2 bases, with 1 base of the junction left unmatched. The germline V gene has CDR1 MNHEY and CDR2 SVGEGT. The CDR3 DNA reads TGTGCCAGCAGTTACTGGGACAGTAACACTGAAGCTTTCTTT. Translated: CASSYWDSNTEAFF.

The rearrangement links TRBV6-2 or TRBV6-3 to TRBJ1-3, with no clear D. Germline assignment: CDR1 MNHEY and CDR2 SVGEGT. CDR3 size: 15 residues. V lost 2 bases to trimming and J lost 1 base, with 9 bases between them. The CDR3 loop reads CASSYGHPSGNTIYF. Written as DNA, the CDR3 is TGTGCCAGCAGTTACGGTCACCCATCTGGAAACACCATATATTTT.

This clone was counted a single time. V usage is TRBV3-1 (or the pseudogene TRBV3-2) and J usage is TRBJ2-7; D gene ambiguous. Per the germline V gene, CDR1 is LGHDT and CDR2 is YNNKEL (reference sequence). V shed 1 base and J shed 2 bases, with 3 bases lying between them. This CDR3 comprises 12 residues. CDR3: CASSQGPYEQYF. In DNA form, the CDR3 reads TGTGCCAGCAGCCAAGGCCCCTACGAGCAGTACTTC.

The V and J genes are TRBV5-8 and TRBJ1-6, with D possibly being TRBD1 (6 bases). V was pared by 1 base and J by 9 bases, with 17 bases between. This CDR3 contains 16 residues. CDR1 SGHTS and CDR2 YDEGEE come from the germline V gene. The CDR3 nucleotides are TGTGCCAGCAGCTTGTCACTGGGGGCTAGTGGTTCACCCCTCCACTTT. Amino acid sequence: CASSLSLGASGSPLHF. The entire variable domain, with the rest obtained from reference TRBV5-8 and TRBJ1-6, is as follows: EAGVTQSPTHLIKTRGQQATLRCSPISGHTSVYWYQQALGLGLQFLLWYDEGEERNRGNFPPRFSGRQFPNYSSELNVNALELEDSALYLCASSLSLGASGSPLHFGNGTRLTVT.

The chain employs TRBV19 and TRBJ2-2; D is possibly TRBD1 (5 bases). Germline CDR1 and CDR2: LNHDA and SQIVND (reference sequence). The CDR3 runs to 15 residues. V lost 9 bases and J lost 6, with 20 bases in between. CDR3 nucleotides: TGTGCCAGCCCAAACTGGGGCAGAATTTCCGGGGAGCTGTTTTTT. Translation gives CASPNWGRISGELFF.

The CDR3 DNA is TGTGCCAGCAGTTTTCGTCTGAACACTGAAGCTTTCTTT. Its translation is CASSFRLNTEAFF. The rearrangement uses TRBV12-3 or TRBV12-4 and TRBJ1-1, with D unclear. This CDR3 spans 13 amino acids. V was cut by 3 bases and J by 0 bases, with 5 bases left in between.

This clone turned up a few times. The chain has TRBV12-3 or TRBV12-4 and TRBJ1-5; D uncertain. V shed 3 bases and J shed 3 bases, with 3 bases lying between them. The length of the CDR3 is 12 residues. Here the CDR3 reads CASSLNNQPQHF. In DNA form, the CDR3 reads TGTGCCAGCAGTTTGAACAATCAGCCCCAGCATTTT.